These 27 T cell receptor beta chains came from one sample sequenced in a study of T cell responses to AZD1222 COVID-19 vaccine. Data came from immunoSEQ multiplex PCR; TCRdb stores just in-frame clones and leaves some out. The sample records 100,000 or so clones, 70% to 90% being singletons. The sample here was peripheral blood, taken on day 0 of AZD1222 vaccination. The receptors stem from an adult in good health.

V gene TRBV5-4 combines with J gene TRBJ1-3, with D uncertain. The CDR3 length is 15 residues. Trimming took off 3 bases at V and 0 bases at J, with 10 bases between the two ends. The germline gives CDR1 SGHNT, CDR2 YYREEE (reference sequence). CDR3 sequence: CASSSMETSGNTIYF. CDR3 in DNA: TGTGCCAGCAGCTCCATGGAGACCTCTGGAAACACCATATATTTT.

The chain carries TRBV6-5 and TRBJ2-7; TRBD2 matches at 8 bases. Unmatched junction bases numbered 8, after V lost 0 bases and J lost 10 bases. The CDR3 is made up of 14 amino acids. The germline gives CDR1 MNHEY, CDR2 SVGAGI. DNA for the CDR3: TGTGCCAGCAGTTACTCGGACTCACTAGCGGTCCAGTACTTC. Translated: CASSYSDSLAVQYF.

In this sample, this clone turned up a few times. The rearrangement links TRBV5-6 to TRBJ1-2; D is unresolved. CDR1 SGHDT and CDR2 YYEEEE come from the germline V gene. This CDR3 comprises 14 residues. V was cut by 4 bases and J by 5 bases, with 15 bases left in between. In DNA form, the CDR3 reads TGTGCCAGCAGCCCGGGCCCAGGAAAGTATGGCTACACCTTC. Protein product: CASSPGPGKYGYTF.

This clone was observed a single time. The V call is TRBV14, the J call TRBJ1-2; D unresolved. The germline gives CDR1 SGHDN, CDR2 FVKESK. CDR3 length equals 13 residues. Between the trimmed V and J ends, which lost 3 bases and 2 bases, there was a span of 7 bases. In DNA form, the CDR3 reads TGTGCCAGCAGCCATGCACAGAACTATGGCTACACCTTC. Its translation: CASSHAQNYGYTF.

This CDR3 is CASSLVGRRDTEAFF. In nucleotides, the CDR3 is TGTGCCAGCAGCTTGGTTGGACGACGGGACACTGAAGCTTTCTTT. The chain couples TRBV5-6 to TRBJ1-1; no clear D gene. The CDR3 is made up of 15 amino acids. Trimming cost V 0 bases and J 3 bases, with 12 bases left between them. Germline-derived CDR1 and CDR2 are SGHDT and YYEEEE.

This chain connects TRBV5-4 to TRBJ1-2, with TRBD1 matching over 9 bases. CDR1 and CDR2 (germline): SGHNT, YYREEE (reference sequence). V gave up 4 bases and J gave up 3 bases; unmatched junction bases: 10. The CDR3 runs to 16 residues. CDR3 bases: TGTGCCAGCAGCATAATATACAGGGGGCAGGACTATGGCTACACCTTC. It translates to CASSIIYRGQDYGYTF. The variable domain in full, completed from reference TRBV5-4 and TRBJ1-2, reads ETGVTQSPTHLIKTRGQQVTLRCSSQSGHNTVSWYQQALGQGPQFIFQYYREEENGRGNFPPRFSGLQFPNYSSELNVNALELDDSALYLCASSIIYRGQDYGYTFGSGTRLTVV.

This chain uses TRBV5-5 with TRBJ2-1; possibly TRBD2 for D (6 bases). V dropped 3 bases and J dropped 3 bases, with 10 bases sitting between them. Germline CDR1 reads SGHKS; CDR2 reads YYEKEE (reference sequence). The CDR3 covers 14 residues. In DNA form, the CDR3 reads TGTGCCAGCAGCTCCCCGGGACTCTACAATGAGCAGTTCTTC. Protein: CASSSPGLYNEQFF. Full variable domain (remainder filled in from reference TRBV5-5 and TRBJ2-1): DAGVTQSPTHLIKTRGQQVTLRCSPISGHKSVSWYQQVLGQGPQFIFQYYEKEERGRGNFPDRFSARQFPNYSSELNVNALLLGDSALYLCASSSPGLYNEQFFGPGTRLTVL.

This chain joins TRBV5-1 and TRBJ1-4, with 9 bases fitting TRBD1. Trimming at V came to 4 bases and at J to 5 bases, leaving 9 bases not matched to a gene. The CDR3 has 16 amino acids. The germline CDR1 and CDR2 sequences are SGHRS and YFSETQ. The CDR3 region has the DNA TGCGCCAGCAGCGCGGTTTCCGGGACAGGGAATGAAAAACTGTTTTTT. Its protein is CASSAVSGTGNEKLFF.

This chain uses TRBV30 with TRBJ1-1; no clear D. Germline V gives CDR1 GTSNPN, CDR2 SVGIG (reference sequence). The CDR3 spans 13 residues. Trimming left V 5 bases short and J 1 base short, with 11 bases between. The chain's CDR3 is CAWAPQGNTEAFF. Here the CDR3 DNA reads TGTGCCTGGGCTCCCCAAGGGAACACTGAAGCTTTCTTT.

The chain recombines TRBV6-5 with TRBJ1-6, with unresolved D. The CDR3 spans 14 residues. Germline CDR1 reads MNHEY; CDR2 reads SVGAGI. Trimming cost V 8 bases and J 5 bases, with 13 bases left between them. This CDR3 reads CASVTPPNNSPLHF. In DNA form, the CDR3 reads TGTGCCAGCGTCACGCCACCAAATAATTCACCCCTCCACTTT.

The chain links TRBV30 to TRBJ1-1; the D is unclear. V was pared by 1 base and J by 3 bases, with 6 bases between. Per germline, CDR1 GTSNPN and CDR2 SVGIG (reference sequence). The CDR3 covers 12 residues. CDR3 sequence: CAWSGQYTEAFF. The DNA for the CDR3 is TGTGCCTGGAGTGGCCAGTACACTGAAGCTTTCTTT.

This clone was detected ten times or more. This chain connects TRBV19 to TRBJ1-1; no definite D call. V was shortened by 0 bases and J by 5 bases, with 10 bases between the two germline ends. Germline V CDR1 and CDR2: LNHDA, SQIVND (reference sequence). The CDR3 has 14 residues. CDR3 amino acids: CASSIEEGRTEAFF. The CDR3 DNA sequence: TGTGCCAGTAGTATAGAGGAGGGTCGGACTGAAGCTTTCTTT. Filled out from reference TRBV19 and TRBJ1-1, the complete variable domain reads DGGITQSPKYLFRKEGQNVTLSCEQNLNHDAMYWYRQDPGQGLRLIYYSQIVNDFQKGDIAEGYSVSREKKESFPLTVTSAQKNPTAFYLCASSIEEGRTEAFFGQGTRLTVV.

This clone was observed once. This rearrangement joins TRBV7-8 to TRBJ1-2; D is undetermined. In germline, CDR1 is SGHVS, CDR2 FQNEAQ. The CDR3 length is 14 residues. V lost 1 base and J 4 bases, leaving 10 bases between the germline ends. CDR3 nucleotides: TGTGCCAGCAGCTTAGTTGCAGGCGGCTATGGCTACACCTTC. Its translation: CASSLVAGGYGYTF.

This sequence joins TRBV29-1 and TRBJ1-2, with 8 bases lining up with TRBD1. Germline CDR1 reads SQVTM; CDR2 reads ANQGSEA. CDR3 length equals 13 residues. V shed 6 bases and J 8 bases; nucleotides not matched to a gene: 11. The CDR3 here is CSVIIRTGPGYTF. Here the CDR3 DNA reads TGCAGCGTAATCATCCGGACAGGGCCCGGCTACACCTTC.

The V and J genes are TRBV5-1 and TRBJ2-5; D gene unclear. This CDR3 has 14 amino acids. Germline CDR1 and CDR2: SGHRS and YFSETQ. Trimming pared 4 bases from V and 4 bases from J, leaving 14 bases between. CDR3 bases: TGCGCCAGCAGCCCTGAAGTTGTCCGAGAGACCCAGTACTTC. Protein product: CASSPEVVRETQYF.

The rearrangement uses TRBV7-9 and TRBJ2-3; maybe TRBD2 (6 bases). V shed 5 bases and J shed 3 bases, with 18 bases lying between them. The CDR3 covers 16 residues. CDR1 is SEHNR, CDR2 FQNEAQ, per germline (reference sequence). CDR3 protein: CASSPGTAGRTDTQYF. CDR3 bases: TGTGCCAGCAGCCCCGGGACTGCGGGTCGTACAGATACGCAGTATTTT.

The genes are TRBV7-9 and TRBJ2-7; TRBD2 agrees at 10 bases. This CDR3 comprises 15 residues. CDR1 SEHNR and CDR2 FQNEAQ come from the germline V gene (reference sequence). The junction had 8 bases not matched to a gene; V was cut back by 1 base and J by 8 bases. This CDR3 reads CASSLGLAGTTQQYF. The CDR3 DNA is TGTGCCAGCAGCTTAGGACTAGCGGGTACCACCCAGCAGTACTTC.

J is TRBJ2-6 and V is TRBV9; TRBD2 aligns across 9 bases. The CDR3 is made up of 18 amino acids. Germline V gene sequence: CDR1 SGDLS, CDR2 YYNGEE. With 4 bases clipped from V and 2 bases from J, the junction kept 10 bases outside the gene matches. CDR3 residues: CASSSSLAGVPGANVLTF. CDR3 nucleotides: TGTGCCAGCAGCTCGTCGTTAGCGGGGGTTCCTGGGGCCAACGTCCTGACTTTC.

The genes are TRBV4-3 and TRBJ1-6, with no clear D. V shed 0 bases and J shed 8 bases, with 8 bases lying between them. The germline gives CDR1 LGHNA, CDR2 YSLEER. The CDR3 consists of 14 residues. The CDR3 sequence is CASSQDQGYSPLHF. As DNA, the CDR3 is TGCGCCAGCAGCCAAGATCAAGGGTATTCACCCCTCCACTTT.

The CDR3, as DNA: TGTGCCAGCAGTCCCCGACAGGGGGCGAACACAGATACGCAGTATTTT. It is translated as CASSPRQGANTDTQYF. V and J are TRBV6-2 or TRBV6-3 and TRBJ2-3; 10 nucleotides line up with TRBD1. The germline CDR1 and CDR2 sequences are MNHEY and SVGEGT. The CDR3 has 16 residues. J was trimmed by 2 bases and V by 5 bases; bases with no gene match: 7.

The chain joins TRBV7-9 to TRBJ1-5; tentatively, D is TRBD1 (6 bases). The CDR3 spans 16 residues. Germline CDR1 SEHNR, CDR2 FQNEAQ (reference sequence). V was clipped by 5 bases and J by 0 bases, with 14 bases between them. The CDR3 reads CASSPMQDSSNQPQHF. CDR3 sequence (DNA): TGTGCCAGCAGCCCCATGCAGGACAGTAGCAATCAGCCCCAGCATTTT.

The rearrangement links TRBV9 to TRBJ2-3, with D maybe TRBD2 (6 bases). V shed 3 bases and J shed 0 bases, with 11 bases lying between them. CDR1 SGDLS and CDR2 YYNGEE come from the germline V gene. The CDR3 is 15 residues long. CDR3 nucleotides: TGTGCCAGCAGCGCCGGGAGTGCTAGCACAGATACGCAGTATTTT. Amino acids: CASSAGSASTDTQYF.

This clone was picked up one time. This rearrangement joins TRBV5-5 to TRBJ2-4, with D hard to call. This CDR3 has 16 residues. Germline CDR1 SGHKS, CDR2 YYEKEE (reference sequence). V lost 3 bases and J lost 0, with 13 bases in between. CDR3 DNA: TGTGCCAGCAGCTCCCCCCGGCAGCTAGCCAAAAACATTCAGTACTTC. Its translation is CASSSPRQLAKNIQYF.

This chain joins TRBV9 and TRBJ1-4, with D uncertain. The germline V gene encodes CDR1 SGDLS and CDR2 YYNGEE. The CDR3 totals 17 residues. V lost 0 bases and J 8 bases, leaving 20 bases between the germline ends. As DNA, the CDR3 is TGTGCCAGCAGCGTAGGCTTCGAAGGGAGGTTCATAGAAAAACTGTTTTTT. Its translation is CASSVGFEGRFIEKLFF. Full variable domain (rest looked up from reference TRBV9 and TRBJ1-4): DSGVTQTPKHLITATGQRVTLRCSPRSGDLSVYWYQQSLDQGLQFLIQYYNGEERAKGNILERFSAQQFPDLHSELNLSSLELGDSALYFCASSVGFEGRFIEKLFFGSGTQLSVL.

The J gene is TRBJ1-1, the V gene TRBV5-1, with a weak D call TRBD1 (5 bases). The CDR3 covers 16 residues. The V gene's germline CDR1 is SGHRS and CDR2 YFSETQ. Trimming shortened V by 5 bases and J by 4 bases, and 21 bases separated the two germline ends. The CDR3 loop is CASRPNARGRGTEAFF. The CDR3 DNA is TGCGCCAGCAGGCCGAATGCGAGGGGTAGGGGCACTGAAGCTTTCTTT.

This chain uses TRBV7-9 with TRBJ2-7; D gene ambiguous. Trimming shortened V by 5 bases and J by 7 bases, and 9 bases separated the two germline ends. This CDR3 has 11 amino acids. Germline V lookup: CDR1 SEHNR, CDR2 FQNEAQ (reference sequence). CDR3 in DNA: TGTGCCAGCAGCCCGTCAGAGGAGCAGTACTTC. It translates to CASSPSEEQYF. The whole variable domain, remainder taken from reference TRBV7-9 and TRBJ2-7, is DTGVSQNPRHKITKRGQNVTFRCDPISEHNRLYWYRQTLGQGPEFLTYFQNEAQLEKSRLLSDRFSAERPKGSFSTLEIQRTEQGDSAMYLCASSPSEEQYFGPGTRLTVT.

This chain links TRBV6-5 with TRBJ1-2; possible D gene TRBD1, 5 bases. Trimming stripped 6 bases from V and 8 bases from J, with 22 bases between. The CDR3 has 15 residues. The germline V gene encodes CDR1 MNHEY and CDR2 SVGAGI. CDR3 protein: CASSPGGEYSWGYTF. CDR3 in DNA: TGTGCCAGCAGCCCGGGGGGGGAGTACTCGTGGGGCTACACCTTC.